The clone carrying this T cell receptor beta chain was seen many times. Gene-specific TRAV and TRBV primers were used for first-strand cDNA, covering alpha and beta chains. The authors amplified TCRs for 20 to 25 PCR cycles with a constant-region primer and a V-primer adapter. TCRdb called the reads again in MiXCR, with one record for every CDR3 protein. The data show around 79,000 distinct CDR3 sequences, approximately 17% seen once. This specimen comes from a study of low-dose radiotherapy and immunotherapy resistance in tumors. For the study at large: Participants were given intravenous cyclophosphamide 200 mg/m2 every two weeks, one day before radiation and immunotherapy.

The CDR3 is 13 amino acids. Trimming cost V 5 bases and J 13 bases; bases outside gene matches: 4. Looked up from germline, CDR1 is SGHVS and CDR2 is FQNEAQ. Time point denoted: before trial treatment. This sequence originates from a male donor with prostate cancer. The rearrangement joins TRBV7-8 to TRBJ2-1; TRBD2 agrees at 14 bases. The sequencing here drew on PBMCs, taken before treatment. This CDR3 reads CASSMGLAGVQFF. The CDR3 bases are TGTGCCAGCAGCATGGGACTAGCGGGGGTTCAGTTCTTC.